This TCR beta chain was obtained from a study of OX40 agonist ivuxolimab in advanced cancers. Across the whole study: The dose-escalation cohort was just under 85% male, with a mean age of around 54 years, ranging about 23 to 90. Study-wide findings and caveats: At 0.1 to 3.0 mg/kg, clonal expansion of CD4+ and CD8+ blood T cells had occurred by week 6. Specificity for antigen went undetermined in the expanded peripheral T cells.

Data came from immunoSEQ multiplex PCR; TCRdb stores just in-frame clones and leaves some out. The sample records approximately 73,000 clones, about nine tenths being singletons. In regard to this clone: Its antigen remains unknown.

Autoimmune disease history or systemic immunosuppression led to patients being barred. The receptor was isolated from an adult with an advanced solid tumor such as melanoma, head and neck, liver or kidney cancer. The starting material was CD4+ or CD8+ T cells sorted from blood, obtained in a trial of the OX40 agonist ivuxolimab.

In DNA, the CDR3 is TGTGCCAGCAGCGTGGACGCCGGGACAAGCTATTCACCCCTCCACTTT. Amino acid sequence: CASSVDAGTSYSPLHF. The V call is TRBV5-4, the J call TRBJ1-6; D may be TRBD1 (6 bases). This CDR3 is 16 amino acids long. The germline V gene encodes CDR1 SGHNT and CDR2 YYREEE (reference sequence). The germline V and J ends were trimmed by 4 bases and 8 bases, with 19 bases remaining between them.